This entry lists 13 T cell receptor beta chains sequenced from one sample in a study of shared clonotypes between healthy human individuals. TCRdb's table, derived via immunoSEQ multiplex PCR, lists solely in-frame clones and lacks some. There are about 1 million clones in the sample; 60% to 80% occur only once, and around 1.5% lies in the top ten. Material: memory CD4+ T cells sorted from blood. Regarding subset: CD45RA-negative fraction. These receptors were obtained from a man younger than 35 in good health.

The gene calls are TRBV5-4 and TRBJ2-2, with 8 bases lining up with TRBD2. This CDR3 has 15 amino acids. Germline assignment: CDR1 SGHNT and CDR2 YYREEE (reference sequence). The J segment lost 7 bases and the V segment lost 0 bases, leaving 5 bases of the junction unmatched. The DNA of the CDR3 is TGTGCCAGCAGCTTGGTGGCGGGGGGCAACGGGGAGCTGTTTTTT. Translating gives CASSLVAGGNGELFF.

This clone appeared a few times. The chain combines TRBV30 with TRBJ1-1; no firm D call. Germline V CDR1 and CDR2: GTSNPN, SVGIG (reference sequence). The CDR3 covers 12 residues. V was pared by 2 bases and J by 1 base, with 5 bases between. DNA of the CDR3: TGTGCCTGGAGTCAGCGGAACACTGAAGCTTTCTTT. It encodes CAWSQRNTEAFF. The variable domain in full, with the rest retrieved from reference TRBV30 and TRBJ1-1, is SQTIHQWPATLVQPVGSPLSLECTVEGTSNPNLYWYRQAAGRGLQLLFYSVGIGQISSEVPQNLSASRPQDRQFILSSKKLLLSDSGFYLCAWSQRNTEAFFGQGTRLTVV.

The CDR3 loop reads CASSLRGAGTQETQYF. CDR3 DNA sequence: TGTGCCAGCAGCTTAAGGGGGGCAGGGACCCAAGAGACCCAGTACTTC. The gene calls are TRBV7-9 and TRBJ2-5, with D perhaps given as TRBD1 or TRBD2 (6 bases each). CDR1 and CDR2 (germline): SEHNR, FQNEAQ (reference sequence). Trimming left V 2 bases short and J 1 base short, with 14 bases between. This CDR3 has 16 amino acids.

The V and J genes are TRBV7-2 and TRBJ2-3; the D is unclear. This CDR3 is 12 amino acids long. Germline V lookup: CDR1 SGHTA, CDR2 FQGNSA. The germline V and J ends were trimmed by 5 bases and 6 bases, with 9 bases remaining between them. CDR3 residues: CASSPLADTQYF. Here the CDR3 DNA reads TGTGCCAGCAGCCCCCTGGCCGATACGCAGTATTTT.

This clone was seen only once. The J gene is TRBJ2-1, the V gene TRBV11-3; 7 bases fit TRBD1. The V gene end was trimmed by 4 bases and the J gene end by 7 bases; junction bases not matched to a gene: 4. Looked up from germline, CDR1 is SGHNT and CDR2 is YENEEA. This CDR3 has 13 amino acids. DNA for the CDR3: TGTGCCAGCAGCTGGACAGGCCTTAATGAGCAGTTCTTC. Translated: CASSWTGLNEQFF.

The chain uses TRBV2 and TRBJ1-2; D gene unclear. The germline V gene has CDR1 SNHLY and CDR2 FYNNEI. V gave up 4 bases and J gave up 4 bases, with 10 bases separating them. The CDR3 has 13 amino acids. The CDR3 sequence is CASSGLQVYGYTF. Written as DNA, the CDR3 is TGTGCCAGCAGTGGATTACAAGTCTATGGCTACACCTTC.

Comment on this clone: Other nucleotide sequences in the sample specify the same CDR3. The V and J genes are TRBV5-1 and TRBJ2-5, with 11 positions matching TRBD1. Germline assignment: CDR1 SGHRS and CDR2 YFSETQ. Trimming cost V 4 bases and J 2 bases; bases outside gene matches: 4. The CDR3 spans 15 residues. CDR3 amino acids: CASSKGQGGQETQYF. The CDR3 DNA is TGCGCCAGCAGCAAGGGACAGGGGGGGCAAGAGACCCAGTACTTC.

The rearrangement uses TRBV5-1 and TRBJ1-1; no reliable D call. The CDR3 spans 12 residues. Germline V lookup: CDR1 SGHRS, CDR2 YFSETQ. The V end lost 4 bases, the J end lost 6 bases, and 10 bases lay between the germline ends. CDR3 DNA sequence: TGCGCCAGCAGCCTCGAAGAGGCTGAAGCTTTCTTT. As protein: CASSLEEAEAFF. Full variable domain (outside the CDR3, taken from reference TRBV5-1 and TRBJ1-1): KAGVTQTPRYLIKTRGQQVTLSCSPISGHRSVSWYQQTPGQGLQFLFEYFSETQRNKGNFPGRFSGRQFSNSRSEMNVSTLELGDSALYLCASSLEEAEAFFGQGTRLTVV.

The chain is built from TRBV28 and TRBJ1-2; TRBD1 matches 9 bases. CDR1 is MDHEN, CDR2 SYDVKM, per germline. V lost 6 bases, J lost 3 bases, and 14 bases stayed unmatched. The CDR3 consists of 17 residues. The CDR3 loop is CASSRSGTGIFDYGYTF. CDR3 sequence (DNA): TGTGCCAGCAGCCGGTCTGGGACAGGGATTTTTGACTATGGCTACACCTTC.

In its sample, this clone was seen a few times. CDR3 amino acids: CASSAGLVKETQYF. The CDR3 nucleotides are TGTGCCAGCAGCGCCGGACTGGTTAAAGAGACCCAGTACTTC. The chain joins TRBV9 to TRBJ2-5, with a tentative D call TRBD2 (5 bases). CDR3 length: 14 amino acids. CDR1 and CDR2 (germline): SGDLS, YYNGEE. Trimming removed 3 bases from V and 3 bases from J, with 12 bases in between.

This clone was seen a handful of times. The V and J genes are TRBV7-9 and TRBJ2-5; the D gene is possibly TRBD2 (5 bases). V was cut by 5 bases and J by 3 bases, with 22 bases left in between. Germline loops: CDR1 SEHNR, CDR2 FQNEAQ (reference sequence). The CDR3 has 17 amino acids. CDR3 amino acids: CASSRIGSGESKETQYF. For the CDR3, the DNA is TGTGCCAGCAGCCGAATAGGTTCCGGGGAAAGCAAAGAGACCCAGTACTTC.

The chain combines TRBV5-1 with TRBJ2-5; 13 nucleotides line up with TRBD2. The V gene's germline CDR1 is SGHRS and CDR2 YFSETQ. V was clipped by 4 bases and J by 4 bases; unmatched bases: 13. The CDR3 spans 18 residues. The CDR3: CASSPGLAGVKLAETQYF. CDR3 bases: TGCGCCAGCAGCCCCGGACTAGCGGGGGTAAAGTTGGCAGAGACCCAGTACTTC.

The rearrangement links TRBV14 to TRBJ2-5, with no clear D. CDR1 SGHDN and CDR2 FVKESK come from the germline V gene. The CDR3 length is 16 residues. The ends were cut back, 0 bases at V and 4 bases at J, with 15 bases in the middle. The CDR3, as DNA: TGTGCCAGCAGCCAAGATAGCTCCAAGGGCGGAGAGACCCAGTACTTC. It yields the protein CASSQDSSKGGETQYF.